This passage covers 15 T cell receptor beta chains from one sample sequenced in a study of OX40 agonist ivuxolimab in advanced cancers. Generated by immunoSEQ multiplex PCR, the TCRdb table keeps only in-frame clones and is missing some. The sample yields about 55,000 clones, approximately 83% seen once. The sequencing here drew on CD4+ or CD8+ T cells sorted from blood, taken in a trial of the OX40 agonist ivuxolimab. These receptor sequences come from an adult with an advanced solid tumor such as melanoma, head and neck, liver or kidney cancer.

The CDR3 DNA sequence: TGTGCCAGCAGTTACTTGCAAGATCAGCCCCAGCATTTT. Its translation is CASSYLQDQPQHF. The chain joins TRBV6-6 to TRBJ1-5; D is uncertain. CDR3 length equals 13 residues. From germline, CDR1 is MNHNY and CDR2 SVGAGI (reference sequence). V was pared by 1 base and J by 5 bases, with 6 bases between.

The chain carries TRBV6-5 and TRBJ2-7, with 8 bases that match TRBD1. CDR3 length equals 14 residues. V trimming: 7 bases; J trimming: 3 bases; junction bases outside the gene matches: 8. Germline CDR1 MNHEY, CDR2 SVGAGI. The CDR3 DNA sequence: TGTGCCAGCACCGGCCCGGACAGGGACTACGAGCAGTACTTC. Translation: CASTGPDRDYEQYF.

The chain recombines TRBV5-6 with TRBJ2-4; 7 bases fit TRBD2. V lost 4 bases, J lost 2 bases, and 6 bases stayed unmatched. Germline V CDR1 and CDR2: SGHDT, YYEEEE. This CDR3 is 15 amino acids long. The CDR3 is CASSPPGGPKNIQYF. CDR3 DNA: TGTGCCAGCAGCCCTCCGGGGGGACCCAAAAACATTCAGTACTTC.

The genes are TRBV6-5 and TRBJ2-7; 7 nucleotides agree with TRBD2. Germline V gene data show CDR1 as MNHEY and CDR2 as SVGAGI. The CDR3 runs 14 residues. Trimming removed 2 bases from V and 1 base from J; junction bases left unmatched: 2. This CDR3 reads CASSYEAGSYEQYF. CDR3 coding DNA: TGTGCCAGCAGTTACGAAGCGGGGTCCTACGAGCAGTACTTC.

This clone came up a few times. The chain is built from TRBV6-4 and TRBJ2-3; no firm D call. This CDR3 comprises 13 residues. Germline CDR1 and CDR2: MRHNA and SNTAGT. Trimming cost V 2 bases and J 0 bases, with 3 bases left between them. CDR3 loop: CASSDGSTDTQYF. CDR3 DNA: TGTGCCAGCAGTGACGGGAGCACAGATACGCAGTATTTT.

This chain's CDR3 is CASSQGVSQPQHF. CDR3 in DNA: TGTGCCAGCAGCCAAGGGGTTTCCCAGCCCCAGCATTTT. V usage is TRBV7-2 and J usage is TRBJ1-5, with D perhaps TRBD1 (5 bases). V dropped 5 bases and J dropped 7 bases, with 12 bases sitting between them. Germline CDR1 and CDR2: SGHTA and FQGNSA. This CDR3 comprises 13 residues.

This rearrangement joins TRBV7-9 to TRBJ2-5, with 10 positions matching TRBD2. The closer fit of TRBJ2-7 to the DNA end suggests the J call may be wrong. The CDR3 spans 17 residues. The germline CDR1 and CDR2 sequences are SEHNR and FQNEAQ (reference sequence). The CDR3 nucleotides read TGTGCCACCGAAACCCCCGGGACTAGCGTCAGCTCCTACGAGCAGTACTTC. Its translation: CATETPGTSVSSYEQYF.

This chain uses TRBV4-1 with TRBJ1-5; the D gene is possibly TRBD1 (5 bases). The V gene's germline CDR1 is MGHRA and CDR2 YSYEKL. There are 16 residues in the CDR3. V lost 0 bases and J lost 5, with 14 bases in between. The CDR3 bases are TGCGCCAGCAGCCAAGAAAAGTTCCAGGGTTATCAGCCCCAGCATTTT. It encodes CASSQEKFQGYQPQHF.

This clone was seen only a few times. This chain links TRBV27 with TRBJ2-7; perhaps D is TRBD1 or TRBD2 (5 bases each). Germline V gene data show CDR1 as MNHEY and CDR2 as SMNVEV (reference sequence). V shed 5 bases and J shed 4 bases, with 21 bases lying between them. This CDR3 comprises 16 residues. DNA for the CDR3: TGTGCCAGCAGTCCGATAACAAGGGACGCCCAGTACGAGCAGTACTTC. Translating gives CASSPITRDAQYEQYF.

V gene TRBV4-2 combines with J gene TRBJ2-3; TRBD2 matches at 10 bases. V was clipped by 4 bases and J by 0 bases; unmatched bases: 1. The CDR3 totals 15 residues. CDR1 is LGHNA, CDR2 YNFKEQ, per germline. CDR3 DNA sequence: TGTGCCAGCAGCCTGACTAGCGGGAGCACAGATACGCAGTATTTT. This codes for CASSLTSGSTDTQYF.

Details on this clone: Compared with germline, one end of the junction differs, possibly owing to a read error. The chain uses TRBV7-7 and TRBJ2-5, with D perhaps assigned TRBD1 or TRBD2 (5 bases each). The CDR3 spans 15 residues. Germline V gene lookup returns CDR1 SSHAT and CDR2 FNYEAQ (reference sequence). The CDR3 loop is CASSLSGTGTGTQYF. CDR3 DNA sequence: TGTGCTAGCAGCTTATCGGGGACGGGTACGGGGACCCAGTACTTC. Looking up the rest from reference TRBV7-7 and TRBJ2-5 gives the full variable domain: GAGVSQSPRYKVTKRGQDVTLRCDPISSHATLYWYQQALGQGPEFLTYFNYEAQPDKSGLPSDRFSAERPEGSISTLTIQRTEQRDSAMYRCASSLSGTGTGTQYFGPGTRLLVL.

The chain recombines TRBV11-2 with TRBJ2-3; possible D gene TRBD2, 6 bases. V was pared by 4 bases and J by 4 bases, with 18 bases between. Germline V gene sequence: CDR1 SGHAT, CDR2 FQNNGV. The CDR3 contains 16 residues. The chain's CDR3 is CASSSFAGTYSDTQYF. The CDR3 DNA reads TGTGCCAGCAGCTCCTTTGCGGGAACGTATTCAGATACGCAGTATTTT.

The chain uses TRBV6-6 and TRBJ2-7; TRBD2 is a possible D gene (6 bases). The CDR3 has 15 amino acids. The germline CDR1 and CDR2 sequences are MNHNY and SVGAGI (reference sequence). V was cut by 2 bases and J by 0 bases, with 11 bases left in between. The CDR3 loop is CASSYGLGGSYEQYF. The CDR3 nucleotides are TGTGCCAGCAGTTACGGTTTGGGGGGCTCCTACGAGCAGTACTTC.

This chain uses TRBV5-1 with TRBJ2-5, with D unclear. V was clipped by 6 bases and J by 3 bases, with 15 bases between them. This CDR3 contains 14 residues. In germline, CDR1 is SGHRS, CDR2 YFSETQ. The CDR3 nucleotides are TGCGCCAGCACTGACCGAGTTCCGGAAGAGACCCAGTACTTC. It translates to CASTDRVPEETQYF.

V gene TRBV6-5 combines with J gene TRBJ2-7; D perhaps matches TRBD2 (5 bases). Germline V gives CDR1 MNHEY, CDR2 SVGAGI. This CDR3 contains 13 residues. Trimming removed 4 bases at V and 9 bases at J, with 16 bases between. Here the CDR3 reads CASSSNGKLAQYF. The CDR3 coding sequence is TGTGCCAGCAGTTCGAACGGGAAGCTGGCGCAGTACTTC.